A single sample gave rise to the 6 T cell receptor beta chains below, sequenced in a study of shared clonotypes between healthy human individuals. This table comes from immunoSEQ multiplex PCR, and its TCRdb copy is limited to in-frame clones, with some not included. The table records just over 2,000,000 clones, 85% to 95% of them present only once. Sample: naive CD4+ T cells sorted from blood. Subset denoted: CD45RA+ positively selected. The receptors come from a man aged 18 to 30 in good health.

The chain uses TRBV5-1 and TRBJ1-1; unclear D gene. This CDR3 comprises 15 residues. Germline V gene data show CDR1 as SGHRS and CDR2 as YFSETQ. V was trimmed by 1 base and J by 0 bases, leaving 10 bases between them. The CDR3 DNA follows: TGCGCCAGCAGCTTGAACAGTGGGGTGAACACTGAAGCTTTCTTT. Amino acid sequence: CASSLNSGVNTEAFF.

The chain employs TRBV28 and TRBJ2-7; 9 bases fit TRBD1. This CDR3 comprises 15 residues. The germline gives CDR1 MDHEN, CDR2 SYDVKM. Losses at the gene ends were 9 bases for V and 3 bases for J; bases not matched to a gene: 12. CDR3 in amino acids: CASSSGDREIYEQYF. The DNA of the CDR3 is TGTGCCAGTTCCTCGGGGGACAGGGAAATCTACGAGCAGTACTTC.

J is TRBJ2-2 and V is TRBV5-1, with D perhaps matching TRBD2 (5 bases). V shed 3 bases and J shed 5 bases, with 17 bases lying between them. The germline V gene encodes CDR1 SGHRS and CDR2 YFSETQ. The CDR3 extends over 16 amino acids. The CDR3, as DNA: TGCGCCAGCAGCTCCGTGGCTCCCTCGGGGACCGGGGAGCTGTTTTTT. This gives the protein CASSSVAPSGTGELFF.

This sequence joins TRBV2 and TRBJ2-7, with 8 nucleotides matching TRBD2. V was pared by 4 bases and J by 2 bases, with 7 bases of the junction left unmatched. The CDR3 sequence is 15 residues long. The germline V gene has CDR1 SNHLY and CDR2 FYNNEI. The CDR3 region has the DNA TGTGCCAGCAGTGCTCAAGGACTAGCCCCCTACGAGCAGTACTTC. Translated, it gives CASSAQGLAPYEQYF.

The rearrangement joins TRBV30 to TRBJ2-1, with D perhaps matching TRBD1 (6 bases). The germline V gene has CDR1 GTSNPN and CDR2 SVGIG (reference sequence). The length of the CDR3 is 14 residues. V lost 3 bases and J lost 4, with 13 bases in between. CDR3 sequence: CAWRLQGLYNEQFF. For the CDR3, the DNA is TGTGCCTGGAGGCTACAGGGATTATACAATGAGCAGTTCTTC. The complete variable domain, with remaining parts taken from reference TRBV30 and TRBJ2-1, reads SQTIHQWPATLVQPVGSPLSLECTVEGTSNPNLYWYRQAAGRGLQLLFYSVGIGQISSEVPQNLSASRPQDRQFILSSKKLLLSDSGFYLCAWRLQGLYNEQFFGPGTRLTVL.

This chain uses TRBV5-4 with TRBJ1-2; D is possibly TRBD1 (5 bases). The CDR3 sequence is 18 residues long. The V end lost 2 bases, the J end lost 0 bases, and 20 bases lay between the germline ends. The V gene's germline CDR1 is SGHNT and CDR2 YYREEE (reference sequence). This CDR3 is CASSLHPGPLTSNYGYTF. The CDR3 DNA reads TGTGCCAGCAGCTTACATCCGGGACCGCTAACCTCTAACTATGGCTACACCTTC.